The next 30 T cell receptor beta chains were all read from a single sample in a study of beta chain features in type 1 diabetes. Overall study findings and caveats: Patients with Type 1 diabetes showed moderately but significantly shorter TCRB CDR3s in all four CD4+ subsets.

The whole isolated RNA underwent reverse transcription, so sequencing captured expressed TCRB transcripts. Assay used: immunoSEQ multiplex PCR; TCRdb lists only in-frame clones, some missing. The repertoire includes about 260,000 clones, approximately 20% of them detected once, and less than 0.03% sits in the top ten. Their antigens remain unidentified. The specimen sequenced was naive CD4+ T cells from blood. All receptors derive from a middle-aged woman with type 1 diabetes.

The chain uses TRBV5-1 and TRBJ2-5, with 9 nucleotides matching TRBD2. The closer fit of TRBJ2-7 to the DNA end suggests the J call may be wrong. The CDR3 has 15 amino acids. CDR1 is SGHRS, CDR2 YFSETQ, per germline. CDR3 in DNA: TGCGCCAGCAGCTTGGGTCTAGCGGGGTCCTACGAGCAGTACTTC. Translation: CASSLGLAGSYEQYF.

This clone was counted only a few times. The chain's CDR3 is CASSEGTGRNTEAFF. The CDR3, as DNA: TGTGCCAGCAGCGAGGGGACAGGGCGGAACACTGAAGCTTTCTTT. The chain carries TRBV7-9 and TRBJ1-1; TRBD1 matches 9 bases. V lost 5 bases to trimming and J lost 1 base; unmatched junction nucleotides: 5. This CDR3 has 15 residues. From germline, CDR1 is SEHNR and CDR2 FQNEAQ (reference sequence).

CDR3 bases: TGTGCCAGCAGCCTTAGCGGTGGGGATAGCGGGGAGCTGTTTTTT. Translating gives CASSLSGGDSGELFF. The chain has TRBV7-2 and TRBJ2-2; weak D call: TRBD2 (6 bases). V was pared by 5 bases and J by 7 bases, with 17 bases between. Germline loops: CDR1 SGHTA, CDR2 FQGNSA. The CDR3 has 15 residues.

The chain is built from TRBV11-3 and TRBJ2-1; no definite D call. Germline V gives CDR1 SGHNT, CDR2 YENEEA. The germline V and J ends were trimmed by 8 bases and 10 bases, with 15 bases remaining between them. The CDR3 is 12 amino acids. Here the CDR3 reads CASGGRPGEQFF. The CDR3 region has the DNA TGTGCCAGCGGCGGTCGGCCCGGGGAGCAGTTCTTC. The complete variable domain, with remaining parts taken from reference TRBV11-3 and TRBJ2-1, reads EAGVVQSPRYKIIEKKQPVAFWCNPISGHNTLYWYLQNLGQGPELLIRYENEEAVDDSQLPKDRFSAERLKGVDSTLKIQPAELGDSAVYLCASGGRPGEQFFGPGTRLTVL.

The chain joins TRBV28 to TRBJ2-2; TRBD1 matches 8 bases. This CDR3 contains 15 residues. V gave up 4 bases and J gave up 2 bases; unmatched junction bases: 3. Germline V lookup: CDR1 MDHEN, CDR2 SYDVKM. The CDR3, as DNA: TGTGCCAGCAGTTCGGGACAGGACAACACCGGGGAGCTGTTTTTT. Protein sequence: CASSSGQDNTGELFF. Drawing the rest from reference TRBV28 and TRBJ2-2, the complete variable domain is DVKVTQSSRYLVKRTGEKVFLECVQDMDHENMFWYRQDPGLGLRLIYFSYDVKMKEKGDIPEGYSVSREKKERFSLILESASTNQTSMYLCASSSGQDNTGELFFGEGSRLTVL.

This clone was detected only a few times. V is TRBV28 and J is TRBJ1-5; a weak D match, TRBD1 (6 bases). Germline loops: CDR1 MDHEN, CDR2 SYDVKM. This CDR3 is built from 14 residues. V lost 11 bases and J lost 4, with 18 bases in between. CDR3 in amino acids: CAVLGGAQNQPQHF. In nucleotides, the CDR3 is TGTGCCGTACTTGGGGGGGCGCAGAATCAGCCCCAGCATTTT.

This chain links TRBV7-9 with TRBJ1-2, with TRBD1 identical over 7 bases. CDR1 is SEHNR and CDR2 is FQNEAQ in the germline V gene (reference sequence). This CDR3 is 16 amino acids long. The junction had 11 bases not matched to a gene; V was cut back by 5 bases and J by 2 bases. Here the CDR3 reads CASSRGEGAGNYGYTF. The CDR3 region has the DNA TGTGCCAGCAGCAGAGGAGAGGGGGCAGGGAACTATGGCTACACCTTC.

The rearrangement uses TRBV18 and TRBJ2-5, with D hard to call. Germline V gene sequence: CDR1 KGHSH, CDR2 LQKENI. CDR3 length: 14 amino acids. Trimming stripped 0 bases from V and 5 bases from J, with 10 bases between. CDR3 amino acids: CASSPPPRSETQYF. The DNA for the CDR3 is TGTGCCAGCTCACCACCACCCCGGTCGGAGACCCAGTACTTC.

This clone was observed a few times. The chain employs TRBV7-9 and TRBJ2-2; 12 bases line up with TRBD2. This CDR3 spans 15 amino acids. With 8 bases clipped from V and 4 bases from J, the junction kept 5 bases outside the gene matches. From germline, CDR1 is SEHNR and CDR2 FQNEAQ (reference sequence). Written as DNA, the CDR3 is TGTGCCAGCTCGACTAGCGGGAGAGGCACCGGGGAGCTGTTTTTT. Amino acid sequence: CASSTSGRGTGELFF.

The chain links TRBV19 to TRBJ1-4, with TRBD1 matching 7 bases. Per the germline V gene, CDR1 is LNHDA and CDR2 is SQIVND (reference sequence). The CDR3 totals 15 residues. V shed 8 bases and J 2 bases; nucleotides not matched to a gene: 8. The CDR3, as DNA: TGTGCCAGTCGTGACAGGGAAGGCACTAATGAAAAACTGTTTTTT. Protein product: CASRDREGTNEKLFF.

The chain couples TRBV6-6 to TRBJ2-3; D call uncertain. The CDR3 is 13 amino acids. Trimming took 2 bases from V and 6 from J, leaving 9 bases between them. CDR1 and CDR2 (germline): MNHNY, SVGAGI (reference sequence). CDR3 region: CASSYGRLDTQYF. The CDR3 region has the DNA TGTGCCAGCAGTTACGGCAGGCTCGATACGCAGTATTTT.

This chain links TRBV28 with TRBJ1-2; 8 bases map to TRBD1. This CDR3 has 15 residues. The germline gives CDR1 MDHEN, CDR2 SYDVKM. V gave up 6 bases and J gave up 4 bases; unmatched junction bases: 10. The CDR3 coding sequence is TGTGCCAGCAGGGACGGACAGGGCCTGATCTATGGCTACACCTTC. As protein: CASRDGQGLIYGYTF.

V usage is TRBV9 and J usage is TRBJ1-5; no definite D call. Germline assignment: CDR1 SGDLS and CDR2 YYNGEE. The CDR3 runs to 14 residues. V lost 3 bases to trimming and J lost 6 bases, with 13 bases between them. The CDR3 coding sequence is TGTGCCAGCAGCGCCTGGGAGGGAGGTCAGCCCCAGCATTTT. It codes for CASSAWEGGQPQHF.

This clone came up a few times. Here the CDR3 DNA reads TGTGCCAGTAGCCAACTAGCGGCGTACACAGATACGCAGTATTTT. It is translated as CASSQLAAYTDTQYF. The gene calls are TRBV19 and TRBJ2-3; 8 nucleotides match TRBD2. This CDR3 comprises 15 residues. CDR1 is LNHDA and CDR2 is SQIVND in the germline V gene (reference sequence). The V segment lost 6 bases and the J segment 2 bases; nucleotides outside the gene matches: 7.

The chain is built from TRBV7-9 and TRBJ2-1; maybe TRBD1 (5 bases). V was clipped by 3 bases and J by 0 bases, with 9 bases between them. The CDR3 is 15 amino acids. The germline gives CDR1 SEHNR, CDR2 FQNEAQ (reference sequence). As DNA, the CDR3 is TGTGCCAGCAGCTTTGCAGGGTCCTCCTACAATGAGCAGTTCTTC. Its protein is CASSFAGSSYNEQFF.

The chain couples TRBV25-1 to TRBJ1-2; 9 bases map to TRBD1. The CDR3 covers 16 residues. The germline V gene encodes CDR1 MGHDK and CDR2 SYGVNS. With 6 bases clipped from V and 4 bases from J, the junction kept 12 bases outside the gene matches. The CDR3 DNA reads TGTGCCAGCAGCCCAACCCTTACAGGGGGCGGCTATGGCTACACCTTC. It yields the protein CASSPTLTGGGYGYTF.

The CDR3 reads CASTQRGGHEQFF. In DNA, the CDR3 is TGTGCCAGCACCCAGCGGGGGGGTCATGAGCAGTTCTTC. The V gene is TRBV6-6, the J gene TRBJ2-1, with TRBD2 matching 10 bases. The germline gives CDR1 MNHNY, CDR2 SVGAGI (reference sequence). There are 13 residues in the CDR3. The V segment lost 7 bases and the J segment 8 bases; nucleotides outside the gene matches: 5.

This sequence joins TRBV30 and TRBJ1-3; no reliable D call. CDR3 length: 16 residues. Germline V gene sequence: CDR1 GTSNPN, CDR2 SVGIG (reference sequence). The V end lost 0 bases, the J end lost 2 bases, and 14 bases lay between the germline ends. CDR3 region: CAWSVPAGSPGNTIYF. The CDR3, as DNA: TGTGCCTGGAGTGTACCGGCGGGGTCCCCTGGAAACACCATATATTTT. Complete variable domain (other parts from reference TRBV30 and TRBJ1-3): SQTIHQWPATLVQPVGSPLSLECTVEGTSNPNLYWYRQAAGRGLQLLFYSVGIGQISSEVPQNLSASRPQDRQFILSSKKLLLSDSGFYLCAWSVPAGSPGNTIYFGEGSWLTVV.

This chain joins TRBV7-3 and TRBJ1-1; no clear D gene. Trimming stripped 1 base from V and 11 bases from J, with 20 bases between. This CDR3 is 15 amino acids long. In germline, CDR1 is SGHTA, CDR2 FQGTGA. This CDR3 is CASSLNPEAGSGAFF. CDR3 nucleotides: TGTGCCAGCAGCTTAAACCCCGAGGCCGGGTCCGGGGCTTTCTTT.

The J gene is TRBJ2-1, the V gene TRBV9; TRBD2 agrees at 9 bases. Germline trimming cut 4 bases from V and 8 bases from J; bases unmatched to any gene: 13. The CDR3 length is 16 residues. Germline CDR1 SGDLS, CDR2 YYNGEE. The CDR3 spells CASSPRGGGRADEQFF. CDR3 in DNA: TGTGCCAGCAGCCCTCGGGGGGGCGGGAGGGCTGATGAGCAGTTCTTC.

As DNA, the CDR3 is TGTGCCAGCAGATTAACAGGGAATCAGCCCCAGCATTTT. Its translation: CASRLTGNQPQHF. The gene calls are TRBV27 and TRBJ1-5, with D possibly matching TRBD1 (6 bases). CDR1 MNHEY and CDR2 SMNVEV come from the germline V gene (reference sequence). V was clipped by 6 bases and J by 4 bases, with 10 bases between them. The CDR3 is made up of 13 amino acids.

This clone appeared a few times. The chain combines TRBV9 with TRBJ2-3; 7 positions agree with TRBD1. The V segment lost 0 bases and the J segment 4 bases; nucleotides outside the gene matches: 2. CDR1 is SGDLS, CDR2 YYNGEE, per germline. There are 14 residues in the CDR3. The CDR3 sequence is CASSVGQGPDTQYF. Written as DNA, the CDR3 is TGTGCCAGCAGCGTAGGACAGGGCCCAGATACGCAGTATTTT.

The chain couples TRBV28 to TRBJ1-2; D gene uncertain. This CDR3 spans 11 amino acids. Germline V lookup: CDR1 MDHEN, CDR2 SYDVKM. With 10 bases removed from V and 5 bases from J, the gap between germline ends came to 11 bases. CDR3 loop: CAIADPYGYTF. The CDR3 DNA reads as TGTGCCATTGCGGATCCATATGGCTACACCTTC.

This clone was detected a few times. The chain joins TRBV6-5 to TRBJ1-2, with D perhaps matching TRBD1 (5 bases). Trimming took 0 bases from V and 4 from J, leaving 12 bases between them. This CDR3 region has 15 residues. Per the germline V gene, CDR1 is MNHEY and CDR2 is SVGAGI. This CDR3 is CASSYSTAQGYGYTF. The CDR3 bases are TGTGCCAGCAGTTACTCGACGGCCCAGGGCTATGGCTACACCTTC.

This clone was counted a few times. This sequence joins TRBV7-2 and TRBJ2-7, with 12 bases matching TRBD1. There are 16 residues in the CDR3. CDR1 SGHTA and CDR2 FQGNSA come from the germline V gene. V was pared by 5 bases and J by 4 bases, with 9 bases of the junction left unmatched. Here the CDR3 reads CASSADWGQGAYEQYF. The CDR3 DNA sequence: TGTGCCAGCAGCGCCGACTGGGGACAGGGGGCTTACGAGCAGTACTTC.

This chain links TRBV7-3 with TRBJ2-2; 12 bases fit TRBD2. From germline, CDR1 is SGHTA and CDR2 FQGTGA. V lost 4 bases to trimming and J lost 4 bases; unmatched junction nucleotides: 1. This CDR3 is 15 amino acids long. CDR3 DNA: TGTGCCAGCAGCTCGGGACTAGCGGGCACCGGGGAGCTGTTTTTT. Translating gives CASSSGLAGTGELFF.

This chain links TRBV19 with TRBJ1-2, with 7 bases matching TRBD1. Germline CDR1 reads LNHDA; CDR2 reads SQIVND (reference sequence). V lost 6 bases, J lost 2 bases, and 15 bases stayed unmatched. CDR3 length: 17 residues. The chain's CDR3 is CASRPIRTGVDNYGYTF. In DNA, the CDR3 is TGTGCCAGTAGACCAATCCGGACAGGAGTAGACAACTATGGCTACACCTTC.

This clone was observed a few times. The DNA for the CDR3 is TGTGCCAGCCTCAAGCGGCAGGAGGCTGGCTACACCTTC. As protein: CASLKRQEAGYTF. V usage is TRBV2 and J usage is TRBJ1-2; D not resolved. V was trimmed by 8 bases and J by 7 bases, leaving 17 bases between them. Germline lookup yields CDR1 SNHLY and CDR2 FYNNEI. This CDR3 contains 13 residues.

The chain combines TRBV5-4 with TRBJ2-1; 9 bases align to TRBD1. V shed 4 bases and J 8 bases; nucleotides not matched to a gene: 4. CDR1 is SGHNT and CDR2 is YYREEE in the germline V gene (reference sequence). The CDR3 length is 13 residues. The CDR3, as DNA: TGTGCCAGCAGCGCCGGACAGGGGTATGAGCAGTTCTTC. It specifies CASSAGQGYEQFF. The variable domain in full, completed from reference TRBV5-4 and TRBJ2-1, reads ETGVTQSPTHLIKTRGQQVTLRCSSQSGHNTVSWYQQALGQGPQFIFQYYREEENGRGNFPPRFSGLQFPNYSSELNVNALELDDSALYLCASSAGQGYEQFFGPGTRLTVL.

About this clone: Other DNA sequences of this sample code for an identical CDR3. This chain joins TRBV9 and TRBJ2-2; 8 positions match TRBD1. The J segment lost 1 base and the V segment lost 0 bases, leaving 2 bases of the junction unmatched. The CDR3 totals 16 residues. Per the germline V gene, CDR1 is SGDLS and CDR2 is YYNGEE. CDR3 amino acids: CASSVGGTGNTGELFF. The DNA of the CDR3 is TGTGCCAGCAGCGTAGGCGGGACAGGGAACACCGGGGAGCTGTTTTTT.